Listed below are T cell receptor beta chains from one sample, sequenced in a study of CD8+CD57+ T cells in acquired aplastic anemia. TCRdb reprocessed the reads with MiXCR, giving one entry per CDR3 protein. The data show about 180,000 distinct CDR3 sequences, less than 60% seen once. Sequencing used sorted CD4+, CD8+, or CD8+CD57+ T cells (not recorded which) from PBMCs. The receptors were sampled from a human donor with aplastic anemia. Each CDR3 is given with its conserved first and last residue. A D gene is named only where the DNA matches it firmly. The listing skips clone size in some rows; elsewhere it reads once, few, many or a size class.

TRBV20-1	-	TRBJ2-2	-	TGCAGTGCTAGGGGGCGCCTGCTCGCGAACACCGGGGAGCTGTTTTTT	CSARGRLLANTGELFF
TRBV10-3	once	TRBJ2-7	-	TGTGCCATCAGACAGGGGACTTTAGTCTACGAGCAGTACTTC	CAIRQGTLVYEQYF
TRBV7-3	-	TRBJ1-1	TRBD1	TGTGCCAGCAGAGACAGGGGTAACACTGAAGCTTTCTTT	CASRDRGNTEAFF
TRBV9	many	TRBJ1-1	TRBD1	TGTGCCAGCAGCGTAGAGGACAGGGTCGACACTGAAGCTTTCTTT	CASSVEDRVDTEAFF
TRBV6-1	many	TRBJ2-6	-	TGTGCCAGCAGAAACGAGGGCTCTGGGGCCAACGTCCTGACTTTC	CASRNEGSGANVLTF
TRBV6-1	few	TRBJ2-6	TRBD1	TGTGCCAGCAGCCTACAGGGGGCGGTATCTGGGGCCAACGTCCTGACTTTC	CASSLQGAVSGANVLTF
TRBV10-2	-	TRBJ2-7	-	TGCGCCAGCAGTGCGGGAGCTTCGTACGAGCAGTACTTC	CASSAGASYEQYF
TRBV10-3	-	TRBJ1-5	-	TGTGCCAGCATCGATAACAGGGTTGGTCAGCCCCAGCATTTT	CASIDNRVGQPQHF
TRBV9	many	TRBJ1-2	TRBD1	TGTGCCAGCAGCCCAAGTGGACAGGGTGACGGCTACACCTTC	CASSPSGQGDGYTF
TRBV2	-	TRBJ1-1	-	TGTGCCAGCAGTGCTATGGACGGTGAAGCTTTCTTT	CASSAMDGEAFF
TRBV20-1	-	TRBJ2-2	-	TGCAGTGCTAGAGATTGGCAGGGGTGGTCCGGGGAGCTGTTTTTT	CSARDWQGWSGELFF
TRBV24-1	-	TRBJ2-5	-	TGTGCCACCAGTGACCCTGACACTCGGGAGACCCAGTACTTC	CATSDPDTRETQYF
TRBV15	-	TRBJ1-4	-	TGTGCCACCAGCAGACAGAGGCCTAATGAAAAACTGTTTTTT	CATSRQRPNEKLFF
TRBV27	-	TRBJ2-7	TRBD2	TGTGCCAGCAGTGTCACTAGCGAGAGGTACTACGAGCAGTACTTC	CASSVTSERYYEQYF
TRBV5-1	many	TRBJ2-3	TRBD1	TGCGCCAGCAGCTCGGACAGGGGCACAGATACGCAGTATTTT	CASSSDRGTDTQYF
TRBV7-2	many	TRBJ1-2	-	TGTGCCAGCAGCTTAGCGGTAATCAATAGGGCAACCGGAGTCTATGGCTACACCTTC	CASSLAVINRATGVYGYTF
TRBV2	-	TRBJ2-2	-	TGTGCCAGCGGGGGGCGAACCGGGGAGCTGTTTTTT	CASGGRTGELFF